This T cell receptor (beta chain) was identified in a study of CD8+ T cells in alopecia areata. Broader study findings: It was lesional scalp, especially alopecia totalis/universalis, that showed higher clonality than normal scalp. Possibly because of HLA-related factors, TCR sharing was less clear across patients than in mice.

A remark on this clone: Its antigen remains unknown.

From germline, CDR1 is SNHLY and CDR2 FYNNEI. The CDR3 length is 15 residues. Losses at the gene ends were 6 bases for V and 4 bases for J; bases not matched to a gene: 9. cDNA reverse transcribed from extracted RNA served as the sequencing template. Measured with immunoSEQ multiplex PCR; TCRdb has only the in-frame clones, and not every one. The profile shows 120,000 or so clones, about 50% of them singletons. Lesional scalp punch biopsies and peripheral blood came from alopecia areata patients. The chain uses TRBV2 and TRBJ2-1; 7 bases align to TRBD1. The receptor was derived from a human donor with alopecia areata. Specimen: NKG2D-low CD8+ T cells sorted from blood. The CDR3: CASSDTPGGYNEQFF. Here the CDR3 DNA reads TGTGCCAGCAGCGATACTCCAGGGGGTTACAATGAGCAGTTCTTC.